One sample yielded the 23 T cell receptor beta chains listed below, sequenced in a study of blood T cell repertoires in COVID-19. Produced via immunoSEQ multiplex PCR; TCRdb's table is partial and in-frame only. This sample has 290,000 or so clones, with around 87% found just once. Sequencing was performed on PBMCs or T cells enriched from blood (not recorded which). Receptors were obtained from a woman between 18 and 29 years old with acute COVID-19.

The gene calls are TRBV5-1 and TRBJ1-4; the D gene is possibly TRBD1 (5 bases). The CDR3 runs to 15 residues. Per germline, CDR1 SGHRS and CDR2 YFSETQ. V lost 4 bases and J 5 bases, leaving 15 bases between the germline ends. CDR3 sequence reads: CASSEQSRGNEKLFF. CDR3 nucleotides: TGCGCCAGCAGCGAACAGAGTCGGGGGAATGAAAAACTGTTTTTT.

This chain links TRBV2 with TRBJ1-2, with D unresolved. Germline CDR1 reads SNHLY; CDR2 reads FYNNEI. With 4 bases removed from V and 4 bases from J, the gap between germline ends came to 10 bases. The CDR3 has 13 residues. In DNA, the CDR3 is TGTGCCAGCAGTGTTTTGGGCCTCTATGGCTACACCTTC. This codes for CASSVLGLYGYTF.

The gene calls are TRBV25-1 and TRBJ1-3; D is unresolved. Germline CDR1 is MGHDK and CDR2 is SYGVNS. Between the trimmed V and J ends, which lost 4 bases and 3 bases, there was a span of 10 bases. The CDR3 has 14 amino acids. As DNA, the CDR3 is TGTGCCAGCAGTGCCCGAGAGGATGGAAACACCATATATTTT. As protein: CASSAREDGNTIYF.

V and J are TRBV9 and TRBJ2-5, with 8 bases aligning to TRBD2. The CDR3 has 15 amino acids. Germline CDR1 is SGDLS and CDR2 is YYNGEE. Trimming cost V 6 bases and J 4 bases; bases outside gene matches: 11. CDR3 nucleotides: TGTGCCAGCACGATGGGCGGGAGGCTGGGAGAGACCCAGTACTTC. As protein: CASTMGGRLGETQYF.

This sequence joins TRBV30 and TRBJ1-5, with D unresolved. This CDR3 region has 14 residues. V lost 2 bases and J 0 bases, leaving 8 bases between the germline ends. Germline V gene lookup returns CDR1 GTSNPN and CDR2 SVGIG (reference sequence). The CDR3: CAWSPQFSNQPQHF. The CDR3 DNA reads TGTGCCTGGAGTCCACAGTTTAGCAATCAGCCCCAGCATTTT.

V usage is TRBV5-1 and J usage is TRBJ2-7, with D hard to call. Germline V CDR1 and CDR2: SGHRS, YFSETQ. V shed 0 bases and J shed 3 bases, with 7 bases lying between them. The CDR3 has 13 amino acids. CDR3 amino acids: CASSLGQNYEQYF. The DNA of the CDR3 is TGCGCCAGCAGCTTGGGACAAAACTACGAGCAGTACTTC. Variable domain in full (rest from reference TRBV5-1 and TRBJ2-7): KAGVTQTPRYLIKTRGQQVTLSCSPISGHRSVSWYQQTPGQGLQFLFEYFSETQRNKGNFPGRFSGRQFSNSRSEMNVSTLELGDSALYLCASSLGQNYEQYFGPGTRLTVT.

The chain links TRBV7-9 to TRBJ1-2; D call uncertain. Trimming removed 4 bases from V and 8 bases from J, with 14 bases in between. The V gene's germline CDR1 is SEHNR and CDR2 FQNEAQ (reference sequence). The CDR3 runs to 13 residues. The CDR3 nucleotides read TGTGCCAGCAGCTCTGCGTCTGCGGAGGGCTACACCTTC. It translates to CASSSASAEGYTF.

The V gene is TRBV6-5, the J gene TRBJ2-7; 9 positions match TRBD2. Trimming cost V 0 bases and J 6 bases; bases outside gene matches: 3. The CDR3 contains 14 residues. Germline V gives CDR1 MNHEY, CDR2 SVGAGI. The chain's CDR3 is CASSYSGTSLEQYF. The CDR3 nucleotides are TGTGCCAGCAGTTACTCGGGGACTAGCCTCGAGCAGTACTTC.

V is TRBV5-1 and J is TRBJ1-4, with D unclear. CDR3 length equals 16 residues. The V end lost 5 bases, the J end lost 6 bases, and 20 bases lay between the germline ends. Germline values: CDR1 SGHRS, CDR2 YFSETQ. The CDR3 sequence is CASRFPHGENDEKLFF. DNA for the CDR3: TGCGCCAGCAGGTTCCCGCACGGGGAAAATGATGAAAAACTGTTTTTT. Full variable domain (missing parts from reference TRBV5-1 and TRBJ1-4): KAGVTQTPRYLIKTRGQQVTLSCSPISGHRSVSWYQQTPGQGLQFLFEYFSETQRNKGNFPGRFSGRQFSNSRSEMNVSTLELGDSALYLCASRFPHGENDEKLFFGSGTQLSVL.

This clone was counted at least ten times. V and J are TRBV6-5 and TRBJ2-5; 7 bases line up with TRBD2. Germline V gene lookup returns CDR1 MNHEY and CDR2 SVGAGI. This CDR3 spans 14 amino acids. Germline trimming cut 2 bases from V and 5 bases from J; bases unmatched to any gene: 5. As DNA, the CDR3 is TGTGCCAGCAGTTACGGGGGGGACGTGGAGACCCAGTACTTC. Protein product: CASSYGGDVETQYF.

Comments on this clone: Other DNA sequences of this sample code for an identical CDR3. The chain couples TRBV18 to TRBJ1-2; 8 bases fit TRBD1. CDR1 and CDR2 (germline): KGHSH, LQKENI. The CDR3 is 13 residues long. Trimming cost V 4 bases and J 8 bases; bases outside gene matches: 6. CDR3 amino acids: CASSLDRVDGYTF. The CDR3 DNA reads TGTGCCAGCTCACTGGACAGGGTTGACGGCTACACCTTC.

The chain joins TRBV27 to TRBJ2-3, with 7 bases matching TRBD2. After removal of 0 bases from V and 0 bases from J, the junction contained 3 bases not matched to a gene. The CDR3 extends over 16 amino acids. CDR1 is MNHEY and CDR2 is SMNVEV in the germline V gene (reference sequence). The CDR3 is CASSLSAGSSTDTQYF. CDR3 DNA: TGTGCCAGCAGTTTATCAGCGGGGTCTAGCACAGATACGCAGTATTTT.

CDR3 sequence reads: CASSDSRSGNTIYF. The CDR3 DNA reads as TGTGCCAGCAGCGACAGCCGCTCTGGAAACACCATATATTTT. The rearrangement uses TRBV3-1 (or the pseudogene TRBV3-2) and TRBJ1-3; possible D gene TRBD1, 5 bases. Germline values: CDR1 LGHDT, CDR2 YNNKEL (reference sequence). V gave up 5 bases and J gave up 0 bases, with 8 bases separating them. The CDR3 runs 14 residues.

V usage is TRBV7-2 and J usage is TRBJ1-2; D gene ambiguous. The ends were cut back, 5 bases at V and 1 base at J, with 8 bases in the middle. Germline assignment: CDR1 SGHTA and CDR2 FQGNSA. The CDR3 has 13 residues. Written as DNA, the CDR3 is TGTGCCAGCAGCCCGGGGAGTAACTATGGCTACACCTTC. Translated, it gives CASSPGSNYGYTF.

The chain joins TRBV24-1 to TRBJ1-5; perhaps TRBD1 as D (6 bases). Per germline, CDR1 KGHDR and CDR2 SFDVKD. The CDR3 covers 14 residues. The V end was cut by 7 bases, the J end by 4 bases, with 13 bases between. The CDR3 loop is CATSPGRGNQPQHF. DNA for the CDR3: TGTGCCACCAGCCCTGGCAGGGGTAATCAGCCCCAGCATTTT.

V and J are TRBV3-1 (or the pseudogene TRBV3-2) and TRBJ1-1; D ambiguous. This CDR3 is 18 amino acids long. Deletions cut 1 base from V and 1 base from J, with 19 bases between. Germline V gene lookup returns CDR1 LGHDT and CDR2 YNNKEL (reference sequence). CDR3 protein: CASSQVGFGSSGNTEAFF. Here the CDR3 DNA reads TGTGCCAGCAGCCAAGTTGGATTTGGGTCGTCAGGGAACACTGAAGCTTTCTTT.

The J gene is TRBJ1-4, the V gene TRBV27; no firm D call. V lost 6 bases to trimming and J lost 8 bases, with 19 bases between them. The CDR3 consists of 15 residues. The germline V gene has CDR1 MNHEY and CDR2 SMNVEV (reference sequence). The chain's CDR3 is CASRRDGFGEEKLFF. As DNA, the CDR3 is TGTGCCAGCAGGCGAGACGGTTTCGGGGAGGAAAAACTGTTTTTT.

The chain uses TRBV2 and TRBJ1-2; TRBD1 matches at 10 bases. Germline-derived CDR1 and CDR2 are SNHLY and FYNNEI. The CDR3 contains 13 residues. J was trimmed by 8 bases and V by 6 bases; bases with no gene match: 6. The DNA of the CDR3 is TGTGCCAGCAGGCTGGACAGGGGGGAGGGCTACACCTTC. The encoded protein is CASRLDRGEGYTF.

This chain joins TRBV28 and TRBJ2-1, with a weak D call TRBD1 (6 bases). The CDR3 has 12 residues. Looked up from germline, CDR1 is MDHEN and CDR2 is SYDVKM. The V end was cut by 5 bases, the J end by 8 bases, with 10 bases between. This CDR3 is CASSQGRHEQFF. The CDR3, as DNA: TGTGCCAGCAGTCAGGGGCGGCATGAGCAGTTCTTC.

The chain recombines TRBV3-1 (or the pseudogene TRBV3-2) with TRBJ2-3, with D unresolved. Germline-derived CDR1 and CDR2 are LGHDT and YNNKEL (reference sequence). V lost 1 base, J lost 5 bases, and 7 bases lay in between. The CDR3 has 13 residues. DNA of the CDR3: TGTGCCAGCAGCCAAGGTCCACAAGATACGCAGTATTTT. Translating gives CASSQGPQDTQYF.

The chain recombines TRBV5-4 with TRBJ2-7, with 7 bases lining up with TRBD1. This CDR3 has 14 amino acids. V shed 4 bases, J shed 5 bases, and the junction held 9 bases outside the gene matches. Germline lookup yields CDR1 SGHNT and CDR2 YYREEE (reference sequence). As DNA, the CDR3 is TGTGCCAGCAGCGTAGGGGGCATGGGTGACGAGCAGTACTTC. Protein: CASSVGGMGDEQYF. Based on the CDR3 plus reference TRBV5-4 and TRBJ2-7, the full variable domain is ETGVTQSPTHLIKTRGQQVTLRCSSQSGHNTVSWYQQALGQGPQFIFQYYREEENGRGNFPPRFSGLQFPNYSSELNVNALELDDSALYLCASSVGGMGDEQYFGPGTRLTVT.

In DNA form, the CDR3 reads TGTGCCAGCAGTTTTTTTTCGGGAGGCCGCAATGAGCAGTTCTTC. Translation gives CASSFFSGGRNEQFF. The chain recombines TRBV28 with TRBJ2-1; 7 bases align to TRBD2. In germline, CDR1 is MDHEN, CDR2 SYDVKM. V lost 3 bases to trimming and J lost 6 bases; unmatched junction nucleotides: 8. The CDR3 contains 15 residues.

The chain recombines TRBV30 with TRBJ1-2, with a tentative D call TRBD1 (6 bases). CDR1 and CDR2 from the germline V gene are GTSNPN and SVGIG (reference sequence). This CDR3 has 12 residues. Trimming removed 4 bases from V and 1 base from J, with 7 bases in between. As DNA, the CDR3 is TGTGCCTGGAACAGGGATAACTATGGCTACACCTTC. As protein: CAWNRDNYGYTF.